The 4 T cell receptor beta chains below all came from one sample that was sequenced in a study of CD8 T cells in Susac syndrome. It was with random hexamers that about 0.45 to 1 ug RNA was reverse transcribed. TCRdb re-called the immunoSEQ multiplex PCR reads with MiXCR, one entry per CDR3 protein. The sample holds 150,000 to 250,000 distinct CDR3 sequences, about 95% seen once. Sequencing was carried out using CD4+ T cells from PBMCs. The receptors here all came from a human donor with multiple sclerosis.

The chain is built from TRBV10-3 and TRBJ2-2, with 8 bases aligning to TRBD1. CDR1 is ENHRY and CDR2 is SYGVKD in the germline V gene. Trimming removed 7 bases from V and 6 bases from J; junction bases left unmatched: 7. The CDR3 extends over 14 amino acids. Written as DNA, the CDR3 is TGTGCCATCAAGTCAGGGGGCAGCCCCGGGGAGCTGTTTTTT. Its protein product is CAIKSGGSPGELFF.

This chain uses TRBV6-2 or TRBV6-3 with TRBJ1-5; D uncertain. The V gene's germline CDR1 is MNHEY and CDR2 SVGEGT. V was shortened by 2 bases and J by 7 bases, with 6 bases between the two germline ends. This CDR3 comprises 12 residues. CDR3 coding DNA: TGTGCCAGCAGTTACGGGTACCAGCCCCAGCATTTT. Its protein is CASSYGYQPQHF.

CDR3 protein: CSVSRGGSYTF. The DNA for the CDR3 is TGCAGCGTCAGCAGGGGGGGCAGCTACACCTTC. The chain is built from TRBV29-1 and TRBJ1-2, with 7 bases identical to TRBD1. V gave up 6 bases and J gave up 9 bases; unmatched junction bases: 7. CDR1 and CDR2 (germline): SQVTM, ANQGSEA. The length of the CDR3 is 11 residues.

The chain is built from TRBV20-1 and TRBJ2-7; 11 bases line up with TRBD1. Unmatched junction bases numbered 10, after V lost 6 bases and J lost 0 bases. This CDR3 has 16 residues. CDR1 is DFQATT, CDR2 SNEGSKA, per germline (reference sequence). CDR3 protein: CSARGQGASSSYEQYF. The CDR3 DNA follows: TGCAGTGCGCGCGGACAGGGGGCATCCTCCTCCTACGAGCAGTACTTC.